This T cell receptor (beta chain) was sequenced for a study of blood T cell repertoires in COVID-19. Across the study: PBMCs, B-cell-depleted T cells, or T cells were the source of the cDNA or gDNA that made up the material.

Sequenced by immunoSEQ multiplex PCR; TCRdb stores in-frame clones only, minus some. Of some 78,000 clones listed, 90% were seen once; the top ten hold approximately 0.98%. The junction had 3 bases not matched to a gene; V was cut back by 0 bases and J by 6 bases. CDR1 is LNHNV, CDR2 YYDKDF, per germline (reference sequence). This CDR3 region has 14 residues. What was sequenced was peripheral blood. The rearrangement uses TRBV15 and TRBJ1-1; the match to TRBD1 covers 8 bases. The TCR comes from a woman aged 50 to 60 in a cohort sampled during active COVID-19. The CDR3 DNA reads TGTGCCACCAGCAGAGAGGGACAGGACTCTGAAGCTTTCTTT. Translated: CATSREGQDSEAFF.